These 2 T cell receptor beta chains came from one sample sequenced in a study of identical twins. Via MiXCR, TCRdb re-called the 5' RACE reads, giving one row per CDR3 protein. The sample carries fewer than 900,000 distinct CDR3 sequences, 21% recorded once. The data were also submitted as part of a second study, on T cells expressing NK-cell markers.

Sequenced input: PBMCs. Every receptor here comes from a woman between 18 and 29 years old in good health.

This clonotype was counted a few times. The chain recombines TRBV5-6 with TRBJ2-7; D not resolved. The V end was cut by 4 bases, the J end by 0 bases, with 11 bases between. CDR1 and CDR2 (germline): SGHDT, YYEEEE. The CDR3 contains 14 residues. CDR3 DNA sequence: TGTGCCAGCAGCCCGAGGCCTGACTCCTACGAGCAGTACTTC. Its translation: CASSPRPDSYEQYF. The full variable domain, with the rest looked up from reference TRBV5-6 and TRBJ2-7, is DAGVTQSPTHLIKTRGQQVTLRCSPKSGHDTVSWYQQALGQGPQFIFQYYEEEERQRGNFPDRFSGHQFPNYSSELNVNALLLGDSALYLCASSPRPDSYEQYFGPGTRLTVT.

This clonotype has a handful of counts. The CDR3 DNA reads TGCAGTGCTAGATTTGGACAGGGGGATATGAATGAGCAGTACTTC. This encodes CSARFGQGDMNEQYF. V usage is TRBV20-1 and J usage is TRBJ2-7; TRBD1 aligns across 10 bases. The germline V gene has CDR1 DFQATT and CDR2 SNEGSKA (reference sequence). This CDR3 comprises 15 residues. V gave up 2 bases and J gave up 7 bases; unmatched junction bases: 11.